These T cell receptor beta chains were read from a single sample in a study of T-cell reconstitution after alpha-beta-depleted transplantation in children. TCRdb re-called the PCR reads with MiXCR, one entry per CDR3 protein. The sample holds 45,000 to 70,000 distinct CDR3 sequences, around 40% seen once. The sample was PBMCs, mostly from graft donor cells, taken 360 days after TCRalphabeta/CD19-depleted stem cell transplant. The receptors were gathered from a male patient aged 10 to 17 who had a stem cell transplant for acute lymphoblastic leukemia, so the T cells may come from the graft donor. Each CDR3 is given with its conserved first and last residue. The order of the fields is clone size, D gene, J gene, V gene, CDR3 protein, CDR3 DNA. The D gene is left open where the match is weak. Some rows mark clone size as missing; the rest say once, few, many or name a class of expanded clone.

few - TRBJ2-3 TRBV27 CASSLRGGGGTDTQYF TGTGCCAGCAGTTTAAGGGGTGGAGGGGGGACAGATACGCAGTATTTT
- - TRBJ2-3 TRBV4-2 CASSHSPLLTPTDTQYF TGTGCCAGCAGCCACTCCCCTCTTCTCACCCCAACAGATACGCAGTATTTT
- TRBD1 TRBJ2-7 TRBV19 CASSRDRGVYEQYF TGTGCCAGTAGTAGAGACAGGGGGGTCTACGAGCAGTACTTC
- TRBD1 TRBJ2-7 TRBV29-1 CSVGTGPYEQYF TGCAGCGTTGGGACAGGACCCTACGAGCAGTACTTC
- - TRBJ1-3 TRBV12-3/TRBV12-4 CASSFGGNTIYF TGTGCCAGCAGTTTCGGGGGAAACACCATATATTTT
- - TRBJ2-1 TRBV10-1 CASRRLSESYNEQFF TGCGCCAGCCGCCGACTGTCCGAGTCCTACAATGAGCAGTTCTTC
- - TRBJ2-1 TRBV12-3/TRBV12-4 CASSFITPYNEQFF TGTGCCAGCAGTTTTATTACTCCCTACAATGAGCAGTTCTTC
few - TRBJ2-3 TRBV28 CASSLDGATDTQYF TGTGCCAGCAGTTTAGACGGTGCCACAGATACGCAGTATTTT
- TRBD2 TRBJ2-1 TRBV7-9 CASSLAGRGNNEQFF TGTGCCAGCAGCTTAGCTGGGCGGGGGAACAATGAGCAGTTCTTC
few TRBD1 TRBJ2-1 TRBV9 CASSTGGLNEQFF TGTGCCAGCAGCACAGGGGGCCTCAATGAGCAGTTCTTC
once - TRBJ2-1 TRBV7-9 CASSPYLTSSYNEQFF TGTGCCAGCAGCCCGTATCTTACGAGCTCCTACAATGAGCAGTTCTTC
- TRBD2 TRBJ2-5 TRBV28 CASSSQLAGGGETQYF TGTGCCAGCAGTTCTCAACTAGCGGGAGGGGGAGAGACCCAGTACTTC
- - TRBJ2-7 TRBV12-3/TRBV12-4 CASSLEWDEQYF TGTGCCAGCAGTTTAGAGTGGGACGAGCAGTACTTC
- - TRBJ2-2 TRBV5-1 CASSLHRANTGELFF TGCGCCAGCAGCCTCCATAGGGCGAACACCGGGGAGCTGTTTTTT
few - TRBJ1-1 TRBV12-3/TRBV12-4 CASSFDRIMNTEAFF TGTGCCAGCAGTTTTGATAGGATAATGAACACTGAAGCTTTCTTT
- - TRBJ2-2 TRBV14 CASSRSGGSTRGKLFF TGTGCCAGCAGCCGATCGGGCGGGAGTACCAGGGGGAAGCTGTTTTTT
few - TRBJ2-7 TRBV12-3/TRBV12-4 CASSRAGYEQYF TGTGCCAGCTCGAGGGCTGGCTACGAGCAGTACTTC
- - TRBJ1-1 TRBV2 CASGSWTANTEAFF TGTGCCAGCGGTTCGTGGACCGCGAACACTGAAGCTTTCTTT
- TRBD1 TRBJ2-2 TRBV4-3 CASSPGQGTGELFF TGCGCCAGCTCGCCGGGACAGGGGACCGGGGAGCTGTTTTTT
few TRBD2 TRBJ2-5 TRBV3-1 CASSQLRLAGARGQETQYF TGTGCCAGCAGCCAATTGAGGCTAGCGGGAGCGAGGGGACAAGAGACCCAGTACTTC
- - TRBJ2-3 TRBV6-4 CASSDGRASSTDTQYF TGTGCCAGCAGTGACGGACGAGCCTCCAGCACAGATACGCAGTATTTT
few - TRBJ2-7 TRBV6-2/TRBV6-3 CASSYAYEQYF TGTGCCAGCAGTTACGCGTACGAGCAGTACTTC
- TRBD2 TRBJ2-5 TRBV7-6 CASSRGLAGETQYF TGTGCCAGCAGCAGGGGACTAGCGGGTGAGACCCAGTACTTC
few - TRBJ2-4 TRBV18 CASSPASDGPNIQYF TGTGCCAGCTCACCAGCGTCGGACGGACCAAACATTCAGTACTTC
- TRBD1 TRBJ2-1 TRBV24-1 CATSYRGNEQFF TGTGCCACCAGTTACAGGGGGAATGAGCAGTTCTTC
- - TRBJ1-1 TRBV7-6 CASSSQQGRNTEAFF TGTGCCAGCAGCTCCCAACAGGGCCGTAACACTGAAGCTTTCTTT